A single sample gave rise to the 4 T cell receptor beta chains below, sequenced in a study of early T cells in non-severe SARS-CoV-2 infection. TCRdb reanalysed the 5' RACE reads using MiXCR and keeps one entry per CDR3 protein. The table records fewer than 80,000 distinct CDR3 sequences, around a tenth of them present only once. The sequenced material came from whole blood. These receptors were collected from an adult who was a healthcare worker with PCR-confirmed SARS-CoV-2 infection or an uninfected control (not recorded which).

This clonotype was detected a few times. This chain connects TRBV19 to TRBJ2-1, with no clear D. The CDR3 sequence is 15 residues long. Germline loops: CDR1 LNHDA, CDR2 SQIVND (reference sequence). Trimming pared 4 bases from V and 4 bases from J, leaving 14 bases between. This CDR3 reads CASSKLTNPYNEQFF. For the CDR3, the DNA is TGTGCCAGTAGTAAACTGACGAACCCTTACAATGAGCAGTTCTTC.

This sequence joins TRBV4-2 and TRBJ1-2, with D unresolved. Germline V gene sequence: CDR1 LGHNA, CDR2 YNFKEQ. The CDR3 is 15 amino acids. V dropped 1 base and J dropped 0 bases, with 9 bases sitting between them. CDR3 coding DNA: TGTGCCAGCAGCCAAGCCCTTCTAGCTAACTATGGCTACACCTTC. Translated, it gives CASSQALLANYGYTF.

The count of this clonotype is one. This chain joins TRBV5-8 and TRBJ2-5; no firm D call. Germline CDR1 reads SGHTS; CDR2 reads YDEGEE. The CDR3 length is 11 residues. Trimming left V 0 bases short and J 7 bases short, with 4 bases between. The CDR3 protein is CASSLGWTQYF. The CDR3, as DNA: TGTGCCAGCAGCTTGGGGTGGACCCAGTACTTC. The full variable domain, completed using reference TRBV5-8 and TRBJ2-5, is EAGVTQSPTHLIKTRGQQATLRCSPISGHTSVYWYQQALGLGLQFLLWYDEGEERNRGNFPPRFSGRQFPNYSSELNVNALELEDSALYLCASSLGWTQYFGPGTRLLVL.

The chain joins TRBV2 to TRBJ2-3; TRBD2 agrees at 7 bases. V trimming: 6 bases; J trimming: 1 base; junction bases outside the gene matches: 7. This CDR3 is 15 amino acids long. Germline V gene lookup returns CDR1 SNHLY and CDR2 FYNNEI. CDR3 in amino acids: CASRRLAGGTDTQYF. The CDR3 bases are TGTGCCAGCAGGAGACTAGCAGGTGGCACAGATACGCAGTATTTT.